A selection of T cell receptor beta chains follows, all from one sample in a study of shared clonotypes between healthy human individuals. Measured with immunoSEQ multiplex PCR; TCRdb has only the in-frame clones, and not every one. The data contain some 1 million clones, around 75% of them singletons. Material for sequencing was memory CD4+ T cells sorted from blood. These receptors all stem from a man between 18 and 35 years old in good health. The CDR3 runs from the conserved cysteine through the conserved F or W. D genes are given only for firm matches. Clone size is given for some rows only: seen once, a few or many times, or a class if the clone is expanded.

J,size,D,V,DNA,CDR3
TRBJ1-2,.,.,TRBV10-3,TGTGCCATCAGTGATGGGGGCGGAGATGGCTACACCTTC,CAISDGGGDGYTF
TRBJ1-6,few,TRBD1,TRBV6-5,TGTGCCAGCACCCTGACAGGGCATTCACCCCTCCACTTT,CASTLTGHSPLHF
TRBJ1-4,.,.,TRBV27,TGTGCCAGCAGTCCTCGACTCGGAAGTGAAAAACTGTTTTTT,CASSPRLGSEKLFF
TRBJ1-6,few,.,TRBV2,TGTGCCAGCAGCGTTCAGAATTCACCCCTCCACTTT,CASSVQNSPLHF
TRBJ1-6,once,.,TRBV28,TGTGCCAGCAGTTCCCGATCGGGAAGCTCCTATAATTCACCCCTCCACTTT,CASSSRSGSSYNSPLHF
TRBJ1-5,.,.,TRBV15,TGTGCCACCAGCAGAGAAAAGGGTCCAAATCAGCCCCAGCATTTT,CATSREKGPNQPQHF
TRBJ2-7,.,.,TRBV13,TGTGCCAGCAGCTTGCCAGGGGGGTCCTACGAGCAGTACTTC,CASSLPGGSYEQYF
TRBJ2-7,.,TRBD1,TRBV7-9,TGTGCCAGCAGCCCCTGGACAGGGTTCTACGAGCAGTACTTC,CASSPWTGFYEQYF
TRBJ1-2,.,.,TRBV5-1,TGCGCCAGCAGCTCAGGGATGCTGAACTATGGCTACACCTTC,CASSSGMLNYGYTF
TRBJ1-2,.,TRBD1,TRBV15,TGTGCCACCAGCAGAGGATCGGGACAGGGCGGTGGCTACACCTTC,CATSRGSGQGGGYTF
TRBJ1-5,once,.,TRBV28,TGTGCCAGCAGTTCTCGCCGTGGGAAGGGGAATCAGCCCCAGCATTTT,CASSSRRGKGNQPQHF
TRBJ2-5,.,.,TRBV5-1,TGCGCCAGCAGCTTGGCCAAGGGCCGGGAAGAGACCCAGTACTTC,CASSLAKGREETQYF
TRBJ2-2,.,TRBD2,TRBV6-1,TGTGCCAGCAGGGAAGCGGGAGGGCAGGGGGTCGGGGAGCTGTTTTTT,CASREAGGQGVGELFF
TRBJ2-1,.,TRBD2,TRBV9,TGTGCCAGCAGCGTAGGGGCTCTAGCGGGGGGCTACAATGAGCAGTTCTTC,CASSVGALAGGYNEQFF
TRBJ1-5,.,TRBD1,TRBV2,TGTGCCAGCAAACCGGACAGGTCCAATCAGCCCCAGCATTTT,CASKPDRSNQPQHF
TRBJ2-6,.,.,TRBV7-2,TGTGCCAGCAGCTTGACAGCTGGGGCCAACGTCCTGACTTTC,CASSLTAGANVLTF
TRBJ1-1,.,.,TRBV30,TGTGCCTGGAGTAGGAACTCCCGGGGAGGCACTGAAGCTTTCTTT,CAWSRNSRGGTEAFF
TRBJ1-5,.,.,TRBV18,TGTGCCAGCTCACCATTGAGCAATCAGCCCCAGCATTTT,CASSPLSNQPQHF
TRBJ1-4,.,.,TRBV10-1,TGCGCCAGGAAGCATAGGCGGTTCAATGAAAAACTGTTTTTT,CARKHRRFNEKLFF
TRBJ2-7,.,.,TRBV7-9,TGTGCCAGCAGCTTAGCGGGCGGGTCGTACGAGCAGTACTTC,CASSLAGGSYEQYF
TRBJ1-5,.,TRBD1,TRBV5-6,TGTGCCAGCAGCTTCGGGACAGGGGAATTACGTCAGCCCCAGCATTTT,CASSFGTGELRQPQHF
TRBJ1-6,once,.,TRBV5-1,TGCGCCAGCAGCTTGGCCCGGCCAGGGTATAATTCACCCCTCCACTTT,CASSLARPGYNSPLHF
TRBJ1-1,.,.,TRBV5-6,TGTGCCAGCAGCTTGTTTACTGAAGCTTTCTTT,CASSLFTEAFF
TRBJ2-7,.,TRBD1,TRBV5-6,TGTGCCAGCAGCTACGTACAGGGGGCACACGAGCAGTACTTC,CASSYVQGAHEQYF
TRBJ1-1,.,.,TRBV28,TGTGCCAGCAGCTGGGGGGGGCGGGACACTGAAGCTTTCTTT,CASSWGGRDTEAFF
TRBJ2-1,.,.,TRBV7-2,TGTGCCAGCAGCCTCGGGACTTTCAATGAGCAGTTCTTC,CASSLGTFNEQFF
TRBJ1-5,.,.,TRBV7-2,TGTGCCAGCAGCCGAGGACGGTTTAATCAGCCCCAGCATTTT,CASSRGRFNQPQHF
TRBJ2-5,few,.,TRBV5-1,TGCGCCAGCAGCGGCGGGATGGGGCTCATGGAGACCCAGTACTTC,CASSGGMGLMETQYF
TRBJ2-1,.,.,TRBV6-4,TGTGCCAGCAGTGCTGCGGCCGGCTCCTACAATGAGCAGTTCTTC,CASSAAAGSYNEQFF
TRBJ2-3,once,.,TRBV6-5,TGTGCCAGCAGGACCGGGACTCGAAGCACAGATACGCAGTATTTT,CASRTGTRSTDTQYF
TRBJ2-4,.,.,TRBV6-4,TGTGCCAGCAGTGACTCTCCGTTAGCCAAAAACATTCAGTACTTC,CASSDSPLAKNIQYF
TRBJ2-1,.,.,TRBV4-3,TGCGCCAGCAGCCAAGGGGTAGGGACCTACAATGAGCAGTTCTTC,CASSQGVGTYNEQFF
TRBJ1-4,few,TRBD1,TRBV11-2,TGTGCCAGCAGCACCGGGACAGCTGCAACTAATGAAAAACTGTTTTTT,CASSTGTAATNEKLFF
TRBJ2-7,.,.,TRBV27,TGTGCCAGCAGCCGCAGTCCCGGGAACGAGCAGTACTTC,CASSRSPGNEQYF
TRBJ2-1,.,TRBD1,TRBV7-2,TGTGCCAGCAGCCCTACGGGACAGGGGTCCTACAATGAGCAGTTCTTC,CASSPTGQGSYNEQFF
TRBJ1-2,.,.,TRBV10-3,TGTGCCTCGCACTCGGGGGCCTATGGCTACACCTTC,CASHSGAYGYTF
TRBJ2-1,.,.,TRBV19,TGTGCCAGTAGTTCCCGACTCTACGCAGGCGGTAGTAGCTCCTACAATGAGCAGTTCTTC,CASSSRLYAGGSSSYNEQFF